Each of the 12 T cell receptor beta chains below was sequenced from the same sample in a study of T cells in Graves' hyperthyroidism and ophthalmopathy. Researchers took RNA transcripts and amplified the TCR beta CDR3 regions from them. A set of HTBI primers served as the primers for a first-round RT-PCR of the TCR CDR3. In TCRdb, the multiplex PCR reads were re-called with MiXCR into one record per CDR3 protein. The table has 650,000 to 800,000 distinct CDR3 sequences, roughly 46% seen once. The sample comprised peripheral blood or thyroid tissue (not recorded which). These receptors were collected from an adult man with Graves' disease, either hyperthyroidism or ophthalmopathy (not recorded which).

V is TRBV19 and J is TRBJ1-1; D gene unclear. V was cut by 4 bases and J by 11 bases, with 14 bases left in between. Germline-derived CDR1 and CDR2 are LNHDA and SQIVND (reference sequence). The CDR3 runs to 12 residues. The CDR3 reads CASSSKVPEAFF. In DNA form, the CDR3 reads TGTGCCAGTAGTAGTAAGGTCCCGGAGGCTTTCTTT.

The chain couples TRBV6-1 to TRBJ1-3; D unresolved. The germline V and J ends were trimmed by 3 bases and 7 bases, with 13 bases remaining between them. The germline gives CDR1 MNHNS, CDR2 SASEGT. The CDR3 extends over 14 amino acids. In DNA form, the CDR3 reads TGTGCCAGCAGTGATACCTTATTCGGGAACACCATATATTTT. Protein sequence: CASSDTLFGNTIYF.

This clonotype appeared a few times. V usage is TRBV12-3 or TRBV12-4 and J usage is TRBJ2-5; 13 bases agree with TRBD2. The CDR3 is 16 residues long. Germline trimming cut 3 bases from V and 7 bases from J; bases unmatched to any gene: 8. This CDR3 reads CASSFGLAGVVGTQYF. The CDR3 DNA reads as TGTGCCAGCAGTTTTGGACTAGCGGGAGTGGTCGGGACCCAGTACTTC.

The V gene is TRBV24-1, the J gene TRBJ1-1; D gene uncertain. Germline assignment: CDR1 KGHDR and CDR2 SFDVKD. The CDR3 length is 14 residues. The V and J ends lost 5 bases and 5 bases respectively, with 14 bases between them. CDR3 region: CATSGREPRTEAFF. The CDR3 DNA reads TGTGCCACCAGTGGTAGGGAACCAAGGACTGAAGCTTTCTTT.

Many counts were recorded for this clonotype. This chain links TRBV7-8 with TRBJ1-6; D may be TRBD1 (5 bases). The CDR3 runs to 15 residues. Deletions cut 4 bases from V and 7 bases from J, with 14 bases between. Germline V gives CDR1 SGHVS, CDR2 FQNEAQ. The CDR3 DNA reads as TGTGCCAGCAGCTCTGGGGGGTCTTGGAATTCACCCCTCCACTTT. It yields the protein CASSSGGSWNSPLHF.

In its sample, this clonotype was seen a few times. The genes are TRBV7-8 and TRBJ1-2, with D perhaps matching TRBD1 (6 bases). CDR1 and CDR2 (germline): SGHVS, FQNEAQ. Trimming left V 2 bases short and J 8 bases short, with 12 bases between. The CDR3 is 13 amino acids. This CDR3 is CASSLTGGEGYTF. The CDR3 DNA is TGTGCCAGCAGCTTAACCGGGGGCGAGGGCTACACCTTC.

The rearrangement links TRBV20-1 to TRBJ2-5; possibly TRBD1 for D (5 bases). The germline V and J ends were trimmed by 0 bases and 5 bases, with 16 bases remaining between them. Germline lookup yields CDR1 DFQATT and CDR2 SNEGSKA (reference sequence). This CDR3 region has 15 residues. CDR3 coding DNA: TGCAGTGCTAGAGATCGGCAGGGCTTGGGGGAGACCCAGTACTTC. It specifies CSARDRQGLGETQYF.

The chain is built from TRBV2 and TRBJ1-5; D unresolved. This CDR3 spans 13 amino acids. Looked up from germline, CDR1 is SNHLY and CDR2 is FYNNEI. V lost 5 bases and J lost 7, with 12 bases in between. As DNA, the CDR3 is TGTGCCAGCAGTTCCGACCGTGACCAGCCCCAGCATTTT. This translates into CASSSDRDQPQHF.

For this clonotype: A read error may explain this, as a much larger clone is one base away. This chain links TRBV7-6 with TRBJ1-4, with D uncertain. Germline CDR1 reads SGHVS; CDR2 reads FNYEAQ. This CDR3 is built from 14 residues. The CDR3 DNA is TGTGCCAGCAGCTTAGTGGGGAGGAATGAAAAACTGCTTTTT. Its protein product is CASSLVGRNEKLLF.

This clonotype was picked up a small number of times. This chain connects TRBV6-5 to TRBJ2-2, with D maybe TRBD2 (5 bases). Trimming shortened V by 7 bases and J by 5 bases, and 14 bases separated the two germline ends. Germline CDR1 MNHEY, CDR2 SVGAGI. This CDR3 contains 14 residues. The CDR3 protein is CASKAGQSTGELFF. CDR3 sequence (DNA): TGTGCCAGCAAGGCGGGCCAGTCAACCGGGGAGCTGTTTTTT.

The CDR3, as DNA: TGTGCCAGCAGAGGGTTGCGGGAGGGATCCTACGAGCAGTACTTC. Protein sequence: CASRGLREGSYEQYF. This chain connects TRBV7-2 to TRBJ2-7; 9 bases are a match to TRBD2. CDR3 length equals 15 residues. Germline values: CDR1 SGHTA, CDR2 FQGNSA. V shed 6 bases, J shed 1 base, and the junction held 7 bases outside the gene matches.

This clonotype was seen just once. The gene calls are TRBV7-9 and TRBJ1-2; 8 bases agree with TRBD1. The germline V gene encodes CDR1 SEHNR and CDR2 FQNEAQ (reference sequence). The CDR3 runs 10 residues. Trimming at V came to 11 bases and at J to 6 bases, leaving 2 bases not matched to a gene. CDR3 sequence reads: CAGQGHGYTF. The CDR3 DNA reads TGTGCCGGACAGGGCCATGGCTACACCTTC.